The source of this T cell receptor beta chain is a study of T cells after yellow fever vaccination. Study conclusions and caveats: Some clonotypes were seen in both the CD4 and the CD8 compartments. These made up a small share and likely arose from convergent recombination.

V was cut by 6 bases and J by 1 base, with 8 bases left in between. This CDR3 comprises 13 residues. Germline values: CDR1 MNHEY, CDR2 SVGAGI. This clonotype occurred many times. Its specificity is not known. MiXCR was run by TCRdb on the 5' RACE reads, yielding one entry per CDR3 protein. The top ten hold approximately 39% of the sample, which has 29,000 or so distinct CDR3 sequences, under 6% seen once. The chain couples TRBV6-5 to TRBJ2-3, with D unresolved. This receptor was taken from a man between 25 and 39 years old who received the YFV17D yellow fever vaccine. The material was CD8+ T cells sorted from PBMCs, obtained 10 days after the yellow fever booster vaccination. Here the CDR3 reads CASSGEGTDTQYF. The CDR3 coding sequence is TGTGCCAGCAGCGGAGAGGGCACAGATACGCAGTATTTT.